This paragraph covers one T cell receptor (beta chain) sequence. Germline V gene sequence: CDR1 SGHNT, CDR2 YYREEE (reference sequence). The CDR3 totals 15 residues. V lost 5 bases, J lost 0 bases, and 14 bases lay in between. The sample comes from a study of T cell changes during pregnancy in multiple sclerosis. Profiling relied on immunoSEQ multiplex PCR, and the TCRdb table lists in-frame clones only, not all of them. The sample includes tens of thousands of clones, 90% of them seen just once. The chain has TRBV5-4 and TRBJ2-5; D may be TRBD2 (6 bases). The sequencing here drew on peripheral blood, taken in the first trimester of pregnancy. The clonotype comes from a female donor in good health, enrolled as a control in a pregnancy study. The CDR3 DNA reads TGTGCCAGCAGAAGAGCCGGGACTTACCAAGAGACCCAGTACTTC. Translated, it gives CASRRAGTYQETQYF.